Below, 24 T cell receptor beta chains from the same sample are listed, as sequenced in a study of post-analysis software for immune sequencing data. Study conclusions and caveats: Relative to controls, patients had 4 or 5 TRBV segments at higher frequency, with TRBV5-6, TRBV5-1 and TRBV20-1 among these.

No antigen has been assigned to these receptors. The TCR beta cDNA libraries carried unique molecular identifiers. TCRdb processed the PCR reads anew with MiXCR; each CDR3 protein has one entry. The sample gives hundreds of thousands of distinct CDR3 sequences, roughly 27% of which show up once; roughly 0.57% is in the top ten. Sequenced sample: blood. The receptors derive from a girl aged 10 to 17 with multiple sclerosis.

This clonotype was seen only a few times. Written as DNA, the CDR3 is TGTGCCAGCAGCACCCGGAGCGGGGGGGCAAATGAGCAGTTCTTC. It yields the protein CASSTRSGGANEQFF. The genes are TRBV7-9 and TRBJ2-1; 10 nucleotides align to TRBD2. The germline V gene encodes CDR1 SEHNR and CDR2 FQNEAQ (reference sequence). The CDR3 has 15 residues. The V and J ends lost 5 bases and 7 bases, in that order; junction bases with no gene match: 8.

J is TRBJ2-3 and V is TRBV7-8; no clear D gene. This CDR3 spans 15 amino acids. CDR1 and CDR2 from the germline V gene are SGHVS and FQNEAQ. V was pared by 1 base and J by 4 bases, with 12 bases between. This CDR3 reads CASSLGPAFADTQYF. CDR3 bases: TGTGCCAGCAGCTTAGGTCCTGCATTCGCAGATACGCAGTATTTT.

Worth noting for this clonotype: Mismatch with germline at one junction end may stem from a read error. The rearrangement uses TRBV18 and TRBJ1-2; 10 positions agree with TRBD1. The germline V gene has CDR1 KGHSH and CDR2 LQKENI. The CDR3 is 16 residues long. The CDR3: CASSPLGDRGYYGYTF. Here the CDR3 DNA reads TGTGCCAGTTCACCACTTGGGGACAGGGGTTACTATGGCTACACCTTC.

Here the CDR3 DNA reads TGTGCCAGCAGCGTAGCTCCGGGGAACTATGGCTACACCTTC. It encodes CASSVAPGNYGYTF. J is TRBJ1-2 and V is TRBV9; D ambiguous. V shed 0 bases and J shed 2 bases, with 8 bases lying between them. Germline CDR1 reads SGDLS; CDR2 reads YYNGEE. The CDR3 covers 14 residues.

The chain uses TRBV5-5 and TRBJ2-5; TRBD1 is a possible D gene (6 bases). This CDR3 has 14 residues. The V gene lost 0 bases and the J gene lost 8 bases, with 14 bases spanning the gap. Germline V lookup: CDR1 SGHKS, CDR2 YYEKEE (reference sequence). CDR3 in DNA: TGTGCCAGCAGCTTGGAACAGGGACCGTTAACCCAGTACTTC. This encodes CASSLEQGPLTQYF.

As for this clonotype: The germline gene is not matched at one end of the junction; a read error may be the cause. This chain links TRBV7-8 with TRBJ1-2, with TRBD1 matching over 9 bases. Germline assignment: CDR1 SGHVS and CDR2 FQNEAQ. There are 17 residues in the CDR3. CDR3 sequence (DNA): TGTGCCAGCAGCCGAGGGACAGGGTCGGTGATGAGCTATGGCTACACCTTT. It is translated as CASSRGTGSVMSYGYTF.

This clonotype was counted a few times. The V gene is TRBV7-2, the J gene TRBJ1-4; weak D call: TRBD1 (5 bases). V was clipped by 5 bases and J by 0 bases, with 10 bases between them. This CDR3 spans 15 amino acids. Per germline, CDR1 SGHTA and CDR2 FQGNSA. The CDR3 protein is CASSPGVSTNEKLFF. For the CDR3, the DNA is TGTGCCAGCAGCCCGGGGGTATCAACTAATGAAAAACTGTTTTTT.

This rearrangement joins TRBV7-2 to TRBJ1-1; tentative D call: TRBD1 (5 bases). Germline V gene lookup returns CDR1 SGHTA and CDR2 FQGNSA. This CDR3 comprises 15 residues. The V and J ends lost 3 bases and 5 bases respectively, with 16 bases between them. CDR3 nucleotide sequence: TGTGCCAGCAGCTTTACCGCGCTTAGGGGTACTGAAGCTTTCTTT. As protein: CASSFTALRGTEAFF. The full variable domain, in which reference TRBV7-2 and TRBJ1-1 provide the parts outside the CDR3, is GAGVSQSPSNKVTEKGKDVELRCDPISGHTALYWYRQSLGQGLEFLIYFQGNSAPDKSGLPSDRFSAERTGGSVSTLTIQRTQQEDSAVYLCASSFTALRGTEAFFGQGTRLTVV.

In its sample, this clonotype was seen a few times. The chain employs TRBV6-6 and TRBJ2-7, with 10 bases lining up with TRBD2. Trimming cost V 6 bases and J 6 bases; bases outside gene matches: 11. Germline V CDR1 and CDR2: MNHNY, SVGAGI (reference sequence). The CDR3 contains 15 residues. In nucleotides, the CDR3 is TGTGCCAGCAGCCTCGTCCTAGCGGGAGATGGCGAGCAGTACTTC. This encodes CASSLVLAGDGEQYF.

J is TRBJ2-2 and V is TRBV12-3 or TRBV12-4, with 7 bases fitting TRBD1. CDR3 size: 15 residues. V lost 7 bases and J lost 5; bases outside the gene matches: 10. The CDR3 nucleotides read TGTGCCAGCAAATCCCAGGGGGTAGTAACCGGGGAGCTGTTTTTT. Residues: CASKSQGVVTGELFF.

The chain links TRBV2 to TRBJ2-2; D possibly matches TRBD1 or TRBD2 (6 bases each). The length of the CDR3 is 15 residues. Per germline, CDR1 SNHLY and CDR2 FYNNEI. V gave up 8 bases and J gave up 0 bases, with 13 bases separating them. CDR3 nucleotides: TGTGCCAGCGGCGGGACATCCACGAACACCGGGGAGCTGTTTTTT. It is translated as CASGGTSTNTGELFF.

This clonotype was seen a handful of times. The chain recombines TRBV4-3 with TRBJ2-6; D possibly corresponds to TRBD1 (5 bases). In germline, CDR1 is LGHNA, CDR2 YSLEER. The V end lost 4 bases, the J end lost 4 bases, and 14 bases lay between the germline ends. There are 16 residues in the CDR3. CDR3 sequence reads: CASSLDSASGANVLTF. For the CDR3, the DNA is TGCGCCAGCAGCCTCGACAGTGCGTCCGGGGCCAACGTCCTGACTTTC.

Worth noting for this clonotype: A much larger clone differs from this one at a single base, so this may be a read error. This likely comes from a read error, as the CDR3 has no conserved phenylalanine or tryptophan at its end. This chain links TRBV7-8 with TRBJ2-4; TRBD2 aligns across 8 bases. V was pared by 5 bases and J by 5 bases, with 8 bases of the junction left unmatched. Germline V CDR1 and CDR2: SGHVS, FQNEAQ. The CDR3 runs 15 residues. The CDR3 bases are TGTGCCAGCAGCATAGGGCGGGGGGCGGAAAACATTCAGTACCTC. The encoded protein is CASSIGRGAENIQYL.

The chain is built from TRBV20-1 and TRBJ2-7; 8 nucleotides match TRBD2. The CDR3 is 14 residues long. V was clipped by 5 bases and J by 5 bases; unmatched bases: 11. The germline gives CDR1 DFQATT, CDR2 SNEGSKA (reference sequence). DNA for the CDR3: TGCAGTGCTCCGCGGCCGGGACTAGGCAACGAGCAGTACTTC. Protein sequence: CSAPRPGLGNEQYF.

This clonotype turned up a few times. The V call is TRBV9, the J call TRBJ2-2; D is ambiguous. V lost 0 bases to trimming and J lost 5 bases, with 2 bases between them. This CDR3 is 12 amino acids long. CDR1 SGDLS and CDR2 YYNGEE come from the germline V gene. CDR3 loop: CASSVGTGELFF. In nucleotides, the CDR3 is TGTGCCAGCAGCGTAGGTACCGGGGAGCTGTTTTTT.

For the CDR3, the DNA is TGTGCCAGCAGCGGAGGGAGGAGCGGACAGAGCTCCTACAATGAGCAGTTCTTC. It encodes CASSGGRSGQSSYNEQFF. J is TRBJ2-1 and V is TRBV9, with D perhaps being TRBD1 or TRBD2 (6 bases each). V was shortened by 3 bases and J by 0 bases, with 19 bases between the two germline ends. CDR1 is SGDLS, CDR2 YYNGEE, per germline. The CDR3 runs to 18 residues.

In this sample, this clonotype turned up once. The rearrangement joins TRBV5-1 to TRBJ2-3, with TRBD2 matching 12 bases. From germline, CDR1 is SGHRS and CDR2 YFSETQ. V trimming: 2 bases; J trimming: 2 bases; junction bases outside the gene matches: 6. The CDR3 has 17 residues. The chain's CDR3 is CASSFTSGRSDTDTQYF. CDR3 coding DNA: TGCGCCAGCAGCTTCACTAGCGGGAGGTCAGACACAGATACGCAGTATTTT. Together with reference TRBV5-1 and TRBJ2-3, the CDR3 gives the full variable domain: KAGVTQTPRYLIKTRGQQVTLSCSPISGHRSVSWYQQTPGQGLQFLFEYFSETQRNKGNFPGRFSGRQFSNSRSEMNVSTLELGDSALYLCASSFTSGRSDTDTQYFGPGTRLTVL.

This clonotype has more than one count but fewer than ten. The chain links TRBV20-1 to TRBJ2-7; D possibly uses TRBD1 or TRBD2 (5 bases each). The V end was cut by 6 bases, the J end by 5 bases, with 14 bases between. This CDR3 contains 12 residues. Germline lookup yields CDR1 DFQATT and CDR2 SNEGSKA (reference sequence). The CDR3 is CSAAGDGNEQYF. In nucleotides, the CDR3 is TGCAGTGCCGCTGGGGACGGCAACGAGCAGTACTTC.

This clonotype came up a few times. This chain links TRBV7-9 with TRBJ2-5; 8 bases agree with TRBD2. Trimming at V came to 5 bases and at J to 7 bases, leaving 12 bases not matched to a gene. The CDR3 runs to 15 residues. CDR1 and CDR2 from the germline V gene are SEHNR and FQNEAQ (reference sequence). CDR3 nucleotide sequence: TGTGCCAGCAGCCCGGTGGCGGGGGGACCCGTGACCCAGTACTTC. It translates to CASSPVAGGPVTQYF.

The V gene is TRBV5-1, the J gene TRBJ2-4; maybe TRBD1 (5 bases). CDR1 SGHRS and CDR2 YFSETQ come from the germline V gene. The CDR3 extends over 14 amino acids. Between the trimmed V and J ends, which lost 4 bases and 2 bases, there was a span of 10 bases. The CDR3 DNA is TGCGCCAGCAGCCAGGGTGTCCCCAAAAACATTCAGTACTTC. It yields the protein CASSQGVPKNIQYF.

This clonotype showed up many times. This chain links TRBV6-5 with TRBJ2-1, with TRBD1 matching 10 bases. This CDR3 is built from 13 residues. The germline V gene has CDR1 MNHEY and CDR2 SVGAGI. Trimming cost V 6 bases and J 7 bases; bases outside gene matches: 3. The CDR3 region is CASRTGGLNEQFF. Written as DNA, the CDR3 is TGTGCCAGCAGGACAGGGGGCCTAAATGAGCAGTTCTTC.

This clonotype was picked up a small number of times. A much larger clone differs from this one at a single base, so this may be a read error. The chain carries TRBV29-1 and TRBJ2-7, with 7 bases lining up with TRBD2. The junction had 15 bases not matched to a gene; V was cut back by 6 bases and J by 7 bases. The CDR3 extends over 14 amino acids. Germline CDR1 SQVTM, CDR2 ANQGSEA. The CDR3 region has the DNA TGCAGCGTCCAGTACATACGGGACTACAATGAGCAGTACTTC. It codes for CSVQYIRDYNEQYF.

This clonotype came up a few times. The chain recombines TRBV7-9 with TRBJ2-7; TRBD2 is a possible D gene (5 bases). The CDR3 totals 14 residues. Germline CDR1 and CDR2: SEHNR and FQNEAQ (reference sequence). Between the trimmed V and J ends, which lost 4 bases and 5 bases, there was a span of 15 bases. The CDR3 nucleotides are TGTGCCAGCAGCTCAGAGGTCACGAGGGACGAGCAGTACTTC. Translated, it gives CASSSEVTRDEQYF.

This clonotype was found many times. The genes are TRBV29-1 and TRBJ2-5; no definite D call. Trimming shortened V by 5 bases and J by 0 bases, and 10 bases separated the two germline ends. CDR3 length: 13 amino acids. From germline, CDR1 is SQVTM and CDR2 ANQGSEA. CDR3 in amino acids: CSVLGWNQETQYF. CDR3 in DNA: TGCAGCGTTCTTGGCTGGAACCAAGAGACCCAGTACTTC.